This T cell receptor beta chain stems from a study of control samples from healthy donors and cancer patients. Clones were sequenced by immunoSEQ multiplex PCR, and TCRdb holds only the in-frame ones, with some missing. The sample yields about 120,000 clones, around 92% seen once. The CDR3 runs 13 residues. The V gene's germline CDR1 is LNHDA and CDR2 SQIVND (reference sequence). The ends were cut back, 2 bases at V and 7 bases at J, with 12 bases in the middle. What was sequenced was PBMCs. This TCR was recovered from an elderly man with head and neck cancer. The chain recombines TRBV19 with TRBJ2-7; D unclear. The CDR3 spells CASSIISSREQYF. In DNA, the CDR3 is TGTGCCAGTAGTATAATCAGTAGCCGTGAGCAGTACTTC.